The clone carrying this TCR beta chain was observed many times. Its antigen remains unknown. CDR3 size: 15 residues. Germline V gene data show CDR1 as MNHEY and CDR2 as SMNVEV (reference sequence). Trimming took 6 bases from V and 2 from J; bases not matched to a gene: 5. Each sequencing run yielded over 160 million TCR-beta sequences from 15-18 subjects. TCRdb reanalysed the 5' RACE reads using MiXCR and keeps one entry per CDR3 protein. The table lists some 35,000 distinct CDR3 sequences, around 10% of them singletons. The data were taken from a study of neurological immune-mediated disorders. The sorted libraries were prepared using more than 850,000 CD4+ or CD8+ T cells that had themselves been sorted. Study observations and caveats: The greatest degree of TCR clonal expansion was observed in HTLV-1-associated myelopathy, with the lowest in multiple sclerosis, below that of healthy controls.

Sequencing used CD4+ T cells from blood. The genes are TRBV27 and TRBJ2-2, with TRBD2 matching 8 bases. The TCR comes from a woman aged 30 to 39 with HTLV-1-associated myelopathy (HAM/TSP). CDR3 sequence: CASSSGTRNTGELFF. The CDR3, as DNA: TGTGCCAGCAGCTCCGGGACTAGAAACACCGGGGAGCTGTTTTTT.